This TCR beta chain was captured by sequencing in a study of shared clonotypes between healthy human individuals. Turning to the study itself: The study used three CD4 naive, three CD4 memory, two CD8 naive and one CD8 memory plate per donor. Study-level results: Genetic and exposure-history diversity was limited by the small donor number.

As regards this clone: Antigen: not known.

In the sorted-subset replicate PCRs, around 0.2 ug DNA, 25,000 to 30,000 T cell genomes, was used. Assay: immunoSEQ multiplex PCR; the TCRdb copy retains only in-frame clones and omits some. The sample carries 90,000 to 150,000 clones, approximately 70% recorded once. The sequenced sample consisted of memory CD8+ T cells sorted from blood. The subset: CD45RO+ cells pooled with CCR7-negative TemRA cells. The source is a woman in her twenties or thirties in good health.

The CDR3 DNA is TGTGTCAGAAGCTCGGCGGGAGGGCCTAGCTCCTACAATGAGCAGTTCTTC. Protein sequence: CVRSSAGGPSSYNEQFF. This chain links TRBV7-5 with TRBJ2-1; the D call TRBD2 from the table was never checked on the DNA. TRBV7-5 is annotated as a pseudogene. The CDR3 length is 17 residues.